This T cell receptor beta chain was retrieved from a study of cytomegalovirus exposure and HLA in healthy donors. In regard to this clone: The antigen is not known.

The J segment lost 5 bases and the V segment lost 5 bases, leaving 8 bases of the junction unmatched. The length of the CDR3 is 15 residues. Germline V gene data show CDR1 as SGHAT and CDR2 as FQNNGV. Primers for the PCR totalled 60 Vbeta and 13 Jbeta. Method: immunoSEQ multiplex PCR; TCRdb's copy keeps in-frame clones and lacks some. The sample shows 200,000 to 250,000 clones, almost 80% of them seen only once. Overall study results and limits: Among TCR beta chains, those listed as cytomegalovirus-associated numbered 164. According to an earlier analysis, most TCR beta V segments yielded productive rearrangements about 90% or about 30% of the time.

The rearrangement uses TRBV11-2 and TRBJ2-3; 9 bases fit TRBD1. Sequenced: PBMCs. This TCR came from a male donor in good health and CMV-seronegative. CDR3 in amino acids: CASSPDRGGGDTQYF. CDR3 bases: TGTGCCAGCAGCCCGGACAGGGGCGGGGGAGATACGCAGTATTTT.